The following is a T cell receptor beta chain sequence with its context. One entry per CDR3 protein, called by TCRdb with MiXCR from the 5' RACE reads. Of about 96,000 distinct CDR3 sequences detected, approximately 18% appear once; the ten largest clones hold 6% to 8%. The junction had 11 bases not matched to a gene; V was cut back by 7 bases and J by 5 bases. CDR1 is PRHDT, CDR2 FYEKMQ, per germline (reference sequence). The CDR3 sequence is 15 residues long. This record comes from a study of T cells of healthy individuals. The origin of this receptor is a human donor in good health. The chain is built from TRBV13 and TRBJ2-5, with 9 bases lining up with TRBD2. The CDR3 DNA sequence: TGTGCCAGCACACGAAGGGGACTAGCCGAGGAGACCCAGTACTTC. This encodes CASTRRGLAEETQYF.